The following is a T cell receptor beta chain sequence with its context. The sample originates from a study of control samples from healthy donors and cancer patients. Sequenced by immunoSEQ multiplex PCR; TCRdb stores in-frame clones only, minus some. The repertoire holds hundreds of thousands of clones, with over 75% as singletons. This CDR3 has 15 residues. Germline-derived CDR1 and CDR2 are SGHNT and YYREEE (reference sequence). After removal of 10 bases from V and 5 bases from J, the junction contained 15 bases not matched to a gene. This chain links TRBV5-4 with TRBJ1-3; 7 bases match TRBD1. This TCR derives from a man in his forties or fifties with head and neck cancer. Sample: PBMCs. CDR3 sequence: CAYTTPTGERNTIYF. DNA for the CDR3: TGTGCCTACACCACACCCACAGGGGAGAGAAACACCATATATTTT.